The text below deals with one T cell receptor (beta chain). Its target is unknown. The data stem from a study of cytomegalovirus exposure and HLA in healthy donors. Looking at the study overall: Ancestry clustering placed 81% of 300 to 400 genotyped donors in the Caucasian-associated cluster. The study's findings and limits: Within an earlier analysis, most TCR beta V segments proved productive either about 90% or about 30% of the time. In a later analysis, TCR beta V- and J-gene trimming was associated with a missense DCLRE1C variant.

The PCR ran on 60 Vbeta and 13 Jbeta primers. Assay: immunoSEQ multiplex PCR; the TCRdb copy retains only in-frame clones and omits some. This sample has roughly 130,000 clones, with around 8.5% found just once. The CDR3 has 17 residues. CDR1 is SGDLS, CDR2 YYNGEE, per germline. V shed 2 bases and J shed 4 bases, with 18 bases lying between them. The source material was PBMCs. The source is a man between 40 and 49 years old in good health and CMV-seronegative. The chain recombines TRBV9 with TRBJ2-2, with a weak D call TRBD1 (5 bases). CDR3 bases: TGTGCCAGCAGCGTGGTGGGGCTAGGGGCCAGCACCGGGGAGCTGTTTTTT. It translates to CASSVVGLGASTGELFF.